The following is a TCR beta chain sequence with its context. Its antigen remains unidentified. A multiplex PCR was run with 60 Vbeta primers and 13 Jbeta primers. Clones were read by immunoSEQ multiplex PCR, and TCRdb kept only the in-frame ones, dropping some. This sample lists some 130,000 clones; its ten largest clones have roughly 1.7%. This record belongs to a study of cytomegalovirus exposure and HLA in healthy donors. The CDR3 covers 13 residues. Germline values: CDR1 SEHNR, CDR2 FQNEAQ (reference sequence). Findings and limits, study-wide: In a later analysis, a missense DCLRE1C variant was linked to TCR beta V- and J-gene trimming. Earlier analysis yielded a pattern in which most TCR beta V segments were productive about 90% or about 30% of the time.

The sample was PBMCs. The chain uses TRBV7-9 and TRBJ2-2, with D possibly being TRBD1 (6 bases). This TCR derives from a man younger than 30 in good health and CMV-seronegative. The CDR3 loop is CCVWGPGTGELFF. CDR3 nucleotides: TGTTGTGTGTGGGGGCCGGGGACCGGGGAGCTGTTTTTT.